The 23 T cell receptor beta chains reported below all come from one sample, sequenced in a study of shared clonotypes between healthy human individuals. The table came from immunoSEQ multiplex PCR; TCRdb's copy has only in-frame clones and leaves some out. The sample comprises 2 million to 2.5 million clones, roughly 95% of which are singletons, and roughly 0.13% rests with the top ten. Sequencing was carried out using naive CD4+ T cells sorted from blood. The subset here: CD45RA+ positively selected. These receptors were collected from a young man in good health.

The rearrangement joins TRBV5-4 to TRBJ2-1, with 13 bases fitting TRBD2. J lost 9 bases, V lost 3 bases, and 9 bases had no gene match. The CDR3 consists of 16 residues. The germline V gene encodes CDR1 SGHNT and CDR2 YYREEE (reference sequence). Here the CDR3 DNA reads TGTGCCAGCAGCTGGGCGACTAGCGGGGGGAGGGGTGAGCAGTTCTTC. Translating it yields CASSWATSGGRGEQFF.

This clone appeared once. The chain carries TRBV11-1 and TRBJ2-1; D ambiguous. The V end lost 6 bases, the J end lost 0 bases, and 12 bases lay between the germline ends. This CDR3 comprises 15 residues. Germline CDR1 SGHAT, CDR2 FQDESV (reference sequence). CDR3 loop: CASRSVRNSYNEQFF. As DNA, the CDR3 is TGTGCCAGCAGGAGTGTGCGGAACTCCTACAATGAGCAGTTCTTC.

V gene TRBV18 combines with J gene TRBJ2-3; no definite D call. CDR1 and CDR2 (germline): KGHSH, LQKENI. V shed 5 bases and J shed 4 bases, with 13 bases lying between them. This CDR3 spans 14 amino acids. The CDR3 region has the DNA TGTGCCAGCTCAAGGAATCCAGCACCAGATACGCAGTATTTT. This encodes CASSRNPAPDTQYF.

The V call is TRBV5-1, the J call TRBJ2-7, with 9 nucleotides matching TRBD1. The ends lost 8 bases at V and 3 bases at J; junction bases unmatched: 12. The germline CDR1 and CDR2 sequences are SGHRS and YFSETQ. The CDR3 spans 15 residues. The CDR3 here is CASGTGSNPHYEQYF. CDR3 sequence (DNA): TGCGCCAGTGGGACAGGGAGCAACCCACACTACGAGCAGTACTTC.

The CDR3 DNA reads as TGTGCCAGCAGCTGGACCCGACGGGGACCTACCTACGAGCAGTACTTC. Translating it yields CASSWTRRGPTYEQYF. V is TRBV7-2 and J is TRBJ2-7; D could derive from TRBD1 or TRBD2 (5 bases each). The CDR3 is made up of 16 amino acids. Trimming took off 4 bases at V and 2 bases at J, with 18 bases between the two ends. The V gene's germline CDR1 is SGHTA and CDR2 FQGNSA.

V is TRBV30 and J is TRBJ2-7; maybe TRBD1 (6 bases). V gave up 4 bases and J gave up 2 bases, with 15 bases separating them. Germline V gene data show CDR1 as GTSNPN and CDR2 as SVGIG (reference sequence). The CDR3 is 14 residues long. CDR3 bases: TGTGCCTGGACGTCCAGGGGCCCCCCCTACGAGCAGTACTTC. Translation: CAWTSRGPPYEQYF.

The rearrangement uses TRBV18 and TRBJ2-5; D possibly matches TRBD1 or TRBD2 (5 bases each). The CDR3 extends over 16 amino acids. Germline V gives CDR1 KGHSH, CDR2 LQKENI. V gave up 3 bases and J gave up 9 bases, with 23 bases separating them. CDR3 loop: CASSPAARRDEVSQYF. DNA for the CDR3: TGTGCCAGCTCACCTGCAGCCCGAAGGGACGAAGTGTCCCAGTACTTC.

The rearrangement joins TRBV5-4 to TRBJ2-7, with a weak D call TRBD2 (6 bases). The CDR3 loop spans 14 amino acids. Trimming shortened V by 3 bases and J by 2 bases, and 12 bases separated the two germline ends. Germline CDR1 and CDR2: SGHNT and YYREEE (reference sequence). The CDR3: CASSSRGEAYEQYF. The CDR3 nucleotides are TGTGCCAGCAGCTCCCGCGGGGAGGCCTACGAGCAGTACTTC.

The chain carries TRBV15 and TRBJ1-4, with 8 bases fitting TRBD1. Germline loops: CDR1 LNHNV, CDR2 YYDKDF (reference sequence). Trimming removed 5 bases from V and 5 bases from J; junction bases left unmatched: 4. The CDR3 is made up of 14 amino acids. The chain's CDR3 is CATSPGGANEKLFF. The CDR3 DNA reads TGTGCCACCAGCCCAGGGGGCGCGAATGAAAAACTGTTTTTT.

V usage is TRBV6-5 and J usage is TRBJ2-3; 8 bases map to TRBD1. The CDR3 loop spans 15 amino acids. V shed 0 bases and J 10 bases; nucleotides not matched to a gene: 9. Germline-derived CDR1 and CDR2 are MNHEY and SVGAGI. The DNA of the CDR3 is TGTGCCAGCAGTTACTCGAGCAGGGGGCGCATCGCGCAGTATTTT. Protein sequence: CASSYSSRGRIAQYF.

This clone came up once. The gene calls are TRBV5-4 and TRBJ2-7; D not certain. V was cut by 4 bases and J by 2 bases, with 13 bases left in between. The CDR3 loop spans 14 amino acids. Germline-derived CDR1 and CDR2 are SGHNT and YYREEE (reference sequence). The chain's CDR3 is CASSLDVAAYEQYF. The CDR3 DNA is TGTGCCAGCAGCCTAGACGTGGCGGCCTACGAGCAGTACTTC.

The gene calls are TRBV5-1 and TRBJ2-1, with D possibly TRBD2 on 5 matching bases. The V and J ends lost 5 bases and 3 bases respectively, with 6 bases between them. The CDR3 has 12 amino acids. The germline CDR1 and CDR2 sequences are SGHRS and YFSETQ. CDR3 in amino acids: CASRTNYNEQFF. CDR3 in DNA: TGCGCCAGCAGGACTAACTACAATGAGCAGTTCTTC.

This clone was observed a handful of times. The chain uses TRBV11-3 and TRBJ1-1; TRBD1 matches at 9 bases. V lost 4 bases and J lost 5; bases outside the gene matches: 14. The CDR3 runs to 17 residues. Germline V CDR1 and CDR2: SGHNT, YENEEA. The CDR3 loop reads CASSSHRDRETKTEAFF. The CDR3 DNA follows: TGTGCCAGCAGCTCCCACCGGGACAGGGAGACGAAAACTGAAGCTTTCTTT.

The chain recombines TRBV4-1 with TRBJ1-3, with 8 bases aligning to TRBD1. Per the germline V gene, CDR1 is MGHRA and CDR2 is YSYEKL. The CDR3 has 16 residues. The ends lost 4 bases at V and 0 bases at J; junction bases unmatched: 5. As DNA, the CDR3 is TGCGCCAGCAGCCGAGTTGGACAGGGCTCTGGAAACACCATATATTTT. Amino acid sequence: CASSRVGQGSGNTIYF.

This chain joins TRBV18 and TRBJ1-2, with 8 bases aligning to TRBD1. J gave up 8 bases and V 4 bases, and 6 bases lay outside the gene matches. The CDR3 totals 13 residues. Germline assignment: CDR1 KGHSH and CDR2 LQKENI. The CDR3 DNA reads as TGTGCCAGCTCACGGACAGGGATGGAGGGCTACACCTTC. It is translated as CASSRTGMEGYTF.

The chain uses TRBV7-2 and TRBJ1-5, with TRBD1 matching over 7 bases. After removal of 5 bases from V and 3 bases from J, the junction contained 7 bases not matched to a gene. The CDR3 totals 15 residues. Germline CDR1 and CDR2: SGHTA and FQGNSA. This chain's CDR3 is CASSSDTGVNQPQHF. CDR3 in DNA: TGTGCCAGCAGCAGCGACACAGGGGTCAATCAGCCCCAGCATTTT.

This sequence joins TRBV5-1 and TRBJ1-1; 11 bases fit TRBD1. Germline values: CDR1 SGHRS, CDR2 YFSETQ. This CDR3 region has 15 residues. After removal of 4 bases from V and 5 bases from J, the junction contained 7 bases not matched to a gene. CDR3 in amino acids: CASSLSGQGATEAFF. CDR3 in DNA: TGCGCCAGCAGCCTGTCAGGACAGGGGGCAACTGAAGCTTTCTTT.

This chain's CDR3 is CASSTLGQANTEAFF. CDR3 bases: TGTGCCAGTAGTACCCTCGGACAGGCGAACACTGAAGCTTTCTTT. This rearrangement joins TRBV19 to TRBJ1-1, with 7 positions matching TRBD1. Germline V lookup: CDR1 LNHDA, CDR2 SQIVND (reference sequence). Unmatched junction bases numbered 6, after V lost 4 bases and J lost 1 base. The CDR3 is 15 residues long.

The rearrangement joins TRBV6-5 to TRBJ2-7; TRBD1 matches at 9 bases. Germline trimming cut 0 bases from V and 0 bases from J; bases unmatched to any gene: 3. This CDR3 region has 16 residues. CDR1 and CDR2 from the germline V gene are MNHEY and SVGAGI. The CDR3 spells CASSYSGTGNSYEQYF. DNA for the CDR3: TGTGCCAGCAGTTACTCAGGGACAGGGAACTCCTACGAGCAGTACTTC.

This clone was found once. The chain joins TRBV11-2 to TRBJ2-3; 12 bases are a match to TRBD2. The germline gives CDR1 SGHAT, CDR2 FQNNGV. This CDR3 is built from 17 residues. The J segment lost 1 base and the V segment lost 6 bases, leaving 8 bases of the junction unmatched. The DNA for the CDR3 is TGTGCCAGCAGATCAGGTCGGACTAGCGGGGGCACAGATACGCAGTATTTT. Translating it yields CASRSGRTSGGTDTQYF.

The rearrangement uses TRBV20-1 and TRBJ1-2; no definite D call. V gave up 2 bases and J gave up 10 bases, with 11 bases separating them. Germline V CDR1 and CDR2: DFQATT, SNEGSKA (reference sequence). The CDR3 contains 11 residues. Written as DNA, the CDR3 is TGCAGTGCTAGAAGGGCGTTGGACTACACCTTC. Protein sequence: CSARRALDYTF.

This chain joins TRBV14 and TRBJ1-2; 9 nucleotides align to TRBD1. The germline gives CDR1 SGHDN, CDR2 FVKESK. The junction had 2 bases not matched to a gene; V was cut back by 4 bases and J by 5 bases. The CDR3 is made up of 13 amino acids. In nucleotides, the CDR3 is TGTGCCAGCAGCCTCGGGACAGGGTATGGCTACACCTTC. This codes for CASSLGTGYGYTF.

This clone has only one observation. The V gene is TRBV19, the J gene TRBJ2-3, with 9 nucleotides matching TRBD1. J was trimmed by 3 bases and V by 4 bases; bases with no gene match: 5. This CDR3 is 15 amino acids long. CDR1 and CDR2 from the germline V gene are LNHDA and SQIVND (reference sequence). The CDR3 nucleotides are TGTGCCAGTAGTAGTCCCGGGACAGGGACAGATACGCAGTATTTT. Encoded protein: CASSSPGTGTDTQYF.